The subject of this entry is one T cell receptor (beta chain). This clone was counted a few times. What antigen it recognizes has not been identified. No per-base quality is available; no much larger clone lies one base away. A total of some 30 patients with locally advanced or metastatic urothelial carcinoma, treated at Memorial Sloan Kettering on a trial protocol, made up the cohort. Peripheral blood mononuclear cells were collected from each patient pretreatment and during treatment, giving between 1 and 8 total time points per patient. The Qiagen DNeasy Blood extraction kit was used to purify genomic DNA from total PBMCs and tumor samples. PBMCs were collected pretreatment and during treatment, and were isolated and stored as previously described. The data derive from a study of PD-L1 blockade in urothelial cancer (dated by TCRdb to the late 2010s). The study in broad terms: All patients started therapy in about 2014 and received atezolizumab 1,200 mg intravenously every 3 weeks. About nine tenths of the roughly 29 patients were males with bladder-origin urothelial cancer, and about 65% of the roughly 29 reported a prior smoking history. Patients had an ECOG performance status of 0 or 1 and had received between 0 and 3 prior chemotherapy regimens. Blood samples were analyzed at two time points: 3 weeks after treatment start (second dose) and 6 weeks after treatment start. Blood samples yielded a median of roughly 140,000 T cells and around 83,000 unique TCRs, with median clonality 0.080. Somatic, immune and clinical correlates of response to PD-L1 blockade with atezolizumab in urothelial cancer were the focus of an exploratory multi-omic analysis. TCR sequencing covered pretreatment tumor samples and matched, serially collected peripheral blood taken before and after atezolizumab treatment. Durable clinical benefit was defined as progression-free survival longer than 6 months, and TCR features were also tested against progression-free and overall survival. In the same patients, pretreatment tumors underwent whole exome sequencing and RNA sequencing in addition to TCR sequencing. Durable clinical benefit was achieved by nine patients and was not achieved by 20 patients. Pretreatment blood TCR-seq was available for about 27 patients, at least one posttreatment blood collection was obtained for some 24 patients, and tumor TCR-seq was available for some 24 patients. Overall results and qualifications from the work: Improved progression-free and overall survival was associated with having pretreatment peripheral blood TCR clonality below the median. Small sample size (n ≈ 27) and many exploratory analyses mean the results are intended to be hypothesis-generating. Greater expansion of tumor-associated TCR clones in peripheral blood 3 weeks after the start of treatment was observed in patients with durable benefit (n of about 20, p = 0.022).

The CDR1 and CDR2 encoded by the germline V gene (reference sequence) are LNHNV and YYDKDF. The germline V end is reduced by 2 bases and the J end by 3 bases; junction bases left unmatched: 2. The CDR3 runs 14 amino acids, cysteine and phenylalanine included. Only the CDR3 DNA is retained, 42 bases long and in frame from the first base. Synthetic TCR analog templates were spiked into each PCR so that absolute template abundance could be estimated from read counts. The immunoSEQ assay used bias-controlled V and J gene primers to amplify TCRbeta CDR3 regions from genomic DNA. Sequencing of rearranged TCRbeta segments was performed at approximately 20X coverage. Per the original workflow: Sequencing errors were corrected by clustering and CDR3s were annotated against IMGT to assign V, D and J genes. Out-of-frame and stop-codon sequences were excluded, and only productive TCRbeta rearrangements were used in downstream analyses. To compute clonality, Shannon entropy was normalized by the log of the number of unique productive sequences and then subtracted from one. Clones differing between time points or between blood and tumor were identified using Fisher's exact test with Benjamini-Hochberg correction, with an adjusted p below 0.01 applied as the threshold. This is the immuneACCESS table as TCRdb keeps it, with only in-frame sequences that have V and J called. A part of the clones is gone; compared with another copy, unresolved V genes explain less than half, and the rest is unexplained. The D gene and trimming were derived from the DNA, and the V and J assignments and clone size from that table. The sample includes 100,000 or so clones, with approximately 86% observed a single time. The top ten clonotypes cover roughly 2.3% of the sample.

This TCR was sampled from a man aged 50 to 59 with urothelial cancer. In this chain, TRBV15 is recombined with TRBJ2-3; the junction holds 7 bases that match TRBD2. Specimen: PBMCs, collected around atezolizumab (anti-PD-L1) treatment. CDR3 sequence: CATSRLAETDTQYF. The DNA sequence is given as TGTGCCACCAGCAGACTAGCGGAAACAGATACGCAGTATTTT.